This TCR beta chain originates from a study of blood T cell repertoires in COVID-19. Across the study: The samples span acute and convalescent COVID-19 from the United States, Italy and Spain.

Here immunoSEQ multiplex PCR was the method, and the copy in TCRdb shows in-frame clones only, minus some. The sample holds under 35,000 clones, roughly three quarters seen once. Sequenced: peripheral blood. This receptor was obtained from a man older than 75 with acute or convalescent COVID-19.

The CDR3, as DNA: TGTGCCAGCAGAGCGGAGGGGTCCTACGAGCAGTACTTC. As protein: CASRAEGSYEQYF. The genes are TRBV6-5 and TRBJ2-7, with a weak D call TRBD2 (6 bases). Germline-derived CDR1 and CDR2 are MNHEY and SVGAGI. V was cut by 6 bases and J by 1 base, with 10 bases left in between. This CDR3 has 13 amino acids.